The T cell receptor beta chain described here comes from a study of a mutant IDH1 vaccine in newly diagnosed glioma. Study at large: Vaccination followed radiotherapy alone by 4-6 weeks, or accompanied temozolomide cycles.

Concerning this clone itself: Its antigen is not known.

The time point was: week 23, last vaccination. The investigators gave 300 ug of mutant IDH1 20-mer peptide in each vaccine dose, together with topical imiquimod. Trimming pared 0 bases from V and 5 bases from J, leaving 12 bases between. The V gene's germline CDR1 is SGDLS and CDR2 YYNGEE. The CDR3 is 15 residues long. Generated by immunoSEQ multiplex PCR, the TCRdb table keeps only in-frame clones and is missing some. Of tens of thousands of clones in the sample, around 74% are singletons; the top ten hold 5.3%. The material was PBMCs, obtained from a glioma patient whose treatment included an IDH1 peptide vaccine. The sequence came from a middle-aged man with glioma. V usage is TRBV9 and J usage is TRBJ1-3, with D possibly being TRBD1 (5 bases). The CDR3 sequence: CASSVAPRERNTIYF. In DNA, the CDR3 is TGTGCCAGCAGCGTAGCCCCCAGGGAAAGAAACACCATATATTTT.